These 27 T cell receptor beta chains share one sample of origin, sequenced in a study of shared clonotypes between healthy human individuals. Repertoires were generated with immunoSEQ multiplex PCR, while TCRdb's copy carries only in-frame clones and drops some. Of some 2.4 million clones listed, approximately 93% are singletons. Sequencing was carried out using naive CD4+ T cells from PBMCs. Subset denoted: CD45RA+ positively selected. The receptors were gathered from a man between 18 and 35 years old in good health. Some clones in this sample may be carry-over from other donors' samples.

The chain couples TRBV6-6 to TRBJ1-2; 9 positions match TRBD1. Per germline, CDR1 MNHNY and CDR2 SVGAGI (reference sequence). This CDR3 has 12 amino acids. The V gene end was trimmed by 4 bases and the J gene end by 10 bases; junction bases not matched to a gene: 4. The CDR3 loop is CASSSGQGDYTF. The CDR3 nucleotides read TGTGCCAGCAGTTCGGGACAGGGTGACTACACCTTC.

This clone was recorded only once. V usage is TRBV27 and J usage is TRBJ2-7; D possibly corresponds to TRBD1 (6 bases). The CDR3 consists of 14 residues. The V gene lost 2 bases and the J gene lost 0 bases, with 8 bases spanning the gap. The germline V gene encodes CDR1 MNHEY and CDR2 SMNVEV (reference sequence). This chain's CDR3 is CASSLEQGSYEQYF. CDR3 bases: TGTGCCAGCAGTTTAGAACAGGGCTCCTACGAGCAGTACTTC.

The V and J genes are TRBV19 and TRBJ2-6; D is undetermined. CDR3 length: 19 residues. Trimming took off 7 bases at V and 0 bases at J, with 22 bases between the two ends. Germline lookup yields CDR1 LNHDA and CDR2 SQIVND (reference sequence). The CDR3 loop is CASTNHGWVAISGANVLTF. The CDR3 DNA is TGTGCCAGTACCAACCACGGCTGGGTCGCAATCTCTGGGGCCAACGTCCTGACTTTC.

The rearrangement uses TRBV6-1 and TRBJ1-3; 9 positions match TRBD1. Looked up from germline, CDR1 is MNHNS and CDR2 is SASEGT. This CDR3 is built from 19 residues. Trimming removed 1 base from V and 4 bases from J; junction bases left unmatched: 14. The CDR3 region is CASSEESAGTGWPGNTIYF. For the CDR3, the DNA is TGTGCCAGCAGTGAAGAGAGTGCCGGGACAGGGTGGCCCGGAAACACCATATATTTT.

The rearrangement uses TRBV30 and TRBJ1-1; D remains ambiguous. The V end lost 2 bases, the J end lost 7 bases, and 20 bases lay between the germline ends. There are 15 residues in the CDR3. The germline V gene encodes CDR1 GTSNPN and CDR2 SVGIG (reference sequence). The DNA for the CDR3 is TGTGCCTGGAGTACCTACCGACGGTTAGGCGGTGAAGCTTTCTTT. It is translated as CAWSTYRRLGGEAFF.

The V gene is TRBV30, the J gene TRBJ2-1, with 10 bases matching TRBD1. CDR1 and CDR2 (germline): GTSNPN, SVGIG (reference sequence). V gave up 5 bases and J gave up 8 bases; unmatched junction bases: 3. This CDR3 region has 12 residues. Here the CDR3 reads CAWQTGGHEQFF. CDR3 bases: TGTGCCTGGCAGACAGGGGGCCATGAGCAGTTCTTC.

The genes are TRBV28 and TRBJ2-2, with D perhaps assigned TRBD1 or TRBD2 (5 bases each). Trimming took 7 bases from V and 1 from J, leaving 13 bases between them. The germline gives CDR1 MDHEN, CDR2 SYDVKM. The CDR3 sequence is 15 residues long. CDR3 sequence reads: CASTLRGGNTGELFF. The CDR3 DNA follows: TGTGCCAGCACCCTCCGGGGCGGGAACACCGGGGAGCTGTTTTTT.

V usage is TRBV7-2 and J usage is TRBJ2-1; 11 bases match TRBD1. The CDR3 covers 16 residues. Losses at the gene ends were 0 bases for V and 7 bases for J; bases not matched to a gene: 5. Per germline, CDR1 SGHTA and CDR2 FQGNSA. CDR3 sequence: CASSLADRGRSNEQFF. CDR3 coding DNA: TGTGCCAGCAGCTTAGCGGACAGGGGGCGCAGTAATGAGCAGTTCTTC. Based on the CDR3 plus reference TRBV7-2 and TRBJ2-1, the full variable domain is GAGVSQSPSNKVTEKGKDVELRCDPISGHTALYWYRQSLGQGLEFLIYFQGNSAPDKSGLPSDRFSAERTGGSVSTLTIQRTQQEDSAVYLCASSLADRGRSNEQFFGPGTRLTVL.

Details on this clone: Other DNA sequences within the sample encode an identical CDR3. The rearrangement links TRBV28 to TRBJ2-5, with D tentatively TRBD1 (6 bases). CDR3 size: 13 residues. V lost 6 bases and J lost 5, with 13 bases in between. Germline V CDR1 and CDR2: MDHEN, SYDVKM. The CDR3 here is CASSPGQTETQYF. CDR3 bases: TGTGCCAGCAGCCCAGGACAGACCGAGACCCAGTACTTC.

CDR3 sequence reads: CASSAQYTRETQYF. CDR3 DNA sequence: TGTGCCAGCAGTGCCCAATATACTCGGGAGACCCAGTACTTC. The chain has TRBV27 and TRBJ2-5, with unresolved D. The germline V and J ends were trimmed by 5 bases and 5 bases, with 15 bases remaining between them. This CDR3 has 14 amino acids. Germline lookup yields CDR1 MNHEY and CDR2 SMNVEV (reference sequence).

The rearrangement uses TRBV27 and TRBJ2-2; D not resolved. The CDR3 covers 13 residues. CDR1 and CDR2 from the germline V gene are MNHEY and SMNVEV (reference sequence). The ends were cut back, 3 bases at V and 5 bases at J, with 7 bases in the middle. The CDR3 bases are TGTGCCAGCAGTTTGGTTTCTACCGGGGAGCTGTTTTTT. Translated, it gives CASSLVSTGELFF.

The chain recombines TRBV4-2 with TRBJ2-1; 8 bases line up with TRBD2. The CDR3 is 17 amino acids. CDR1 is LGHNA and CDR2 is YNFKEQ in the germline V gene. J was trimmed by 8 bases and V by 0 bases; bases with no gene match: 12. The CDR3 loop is CASSQDVGREEAYEQFF. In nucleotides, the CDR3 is TGTGCCAGCAGCCAAGACGTTGGGCGGGAGGAGGCCTATGAGCAGTTCTTC.

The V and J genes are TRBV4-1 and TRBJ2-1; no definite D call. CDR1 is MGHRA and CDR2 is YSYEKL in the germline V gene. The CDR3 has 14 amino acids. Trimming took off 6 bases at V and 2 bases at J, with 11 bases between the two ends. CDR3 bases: TGCGCCAGCAGACTCGCTGGGACCTACAATGAGCAGTTCTTC. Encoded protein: CASRLAGTYNEQFF.

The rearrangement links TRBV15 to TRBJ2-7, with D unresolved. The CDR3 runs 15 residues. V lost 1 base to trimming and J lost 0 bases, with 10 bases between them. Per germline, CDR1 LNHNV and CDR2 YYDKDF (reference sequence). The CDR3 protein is CATSRVRWSSYEQYF. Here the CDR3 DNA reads TGTGCCACCAGCAGAGTTCGGTGGAGCTCCTACGAGCAGTACTTC.

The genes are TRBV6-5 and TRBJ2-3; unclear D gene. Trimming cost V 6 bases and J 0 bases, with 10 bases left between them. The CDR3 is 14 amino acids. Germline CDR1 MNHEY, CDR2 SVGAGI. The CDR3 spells CASRRTSSTDTQYF. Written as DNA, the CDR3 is TGTGCCAGCAGGAGAACCTCTAGCACAGATACGCAGTATTTT.

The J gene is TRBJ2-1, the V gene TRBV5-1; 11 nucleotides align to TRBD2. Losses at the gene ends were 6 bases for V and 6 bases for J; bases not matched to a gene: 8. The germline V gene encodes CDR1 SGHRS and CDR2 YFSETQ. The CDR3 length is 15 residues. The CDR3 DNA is TGCGCCAGCAACCCACTAGCGGGAGTTGCCAATGAGCAGTTCTTC. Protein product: CASNPLAGVANEQFF.

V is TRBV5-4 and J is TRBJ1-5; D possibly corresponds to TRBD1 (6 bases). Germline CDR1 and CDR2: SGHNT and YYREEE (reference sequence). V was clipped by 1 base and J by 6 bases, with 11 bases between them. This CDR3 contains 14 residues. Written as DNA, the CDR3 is TGTGCCAGCAGCTTGCACAGGGCGAGTCAGCCCCAGCATTTT. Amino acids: CASSLHRASQPQHF.

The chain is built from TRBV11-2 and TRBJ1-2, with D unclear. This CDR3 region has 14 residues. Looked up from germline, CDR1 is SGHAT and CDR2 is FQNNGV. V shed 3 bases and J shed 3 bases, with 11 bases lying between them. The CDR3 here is CASSFGTWDYGYTF. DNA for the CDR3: TGTGCCAGCAGCTTTGGCACATGGGACTATGGCTACACCTTC.

The CDR3, as DNA: TGTGCCAGTAGTATCTCTACCCGCTCTGGAAACACCATATATTTT. The encoded protein is CASSISTRSGNTIYF. The V gene is TRBV19, the J gene TRBJ1-3; no reliable D call. Trimming took 3 bases from V and 0 from J, leaving 9 bases between them. The CDR3 is 15 residues long. CDR1 and CDR2 (germline): LNHDA, SQIVND (reference sequence). Complete variable domain (other parts from reference TRBV19 and TRBJ1-3): DGGITQSPKYLFRKEGQNVTLSCEQNLNHDAMYWYRQDPGQGLRLIYYSQIVNDFQKGDIAEGYSVSREKKESFPLTVTSAQKNPTAFYLCASSISTRSGNTIYFGEGSWLTVV.

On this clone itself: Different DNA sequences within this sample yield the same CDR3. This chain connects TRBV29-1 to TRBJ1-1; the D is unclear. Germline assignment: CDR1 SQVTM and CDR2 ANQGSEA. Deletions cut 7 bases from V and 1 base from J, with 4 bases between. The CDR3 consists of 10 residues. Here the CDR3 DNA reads TGCAGCGCTGGGAACACTGAAGCTTTCTTT. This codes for CSAGNTEAFF. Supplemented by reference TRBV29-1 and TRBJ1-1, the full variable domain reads SAVISQKPSRDICQRGTSLTIQCQVDSQVTMMFWYRQQPGQSLTLIATANQGSEATYESGFVIDKFPISRPNLTFSTLTVSNMSPEDSSIYLCSAGNTEAFFGQGTRLTVV.

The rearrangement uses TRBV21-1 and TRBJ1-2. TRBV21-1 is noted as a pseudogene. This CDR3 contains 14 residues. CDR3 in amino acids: CASSKAGGFYGYTF. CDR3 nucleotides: TGTGCCAGCAGCAAAGCCGGAGGATTCTATGGCTACACCTTC.

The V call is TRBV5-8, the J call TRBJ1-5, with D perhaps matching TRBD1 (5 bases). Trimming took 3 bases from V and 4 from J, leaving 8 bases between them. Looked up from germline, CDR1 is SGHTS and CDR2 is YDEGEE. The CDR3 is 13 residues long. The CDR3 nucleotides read TGTGCCAGCAGCTGGGGCCCGAATCAGCCCCAGCATTTT. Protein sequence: CASSWGPNQPQHF.

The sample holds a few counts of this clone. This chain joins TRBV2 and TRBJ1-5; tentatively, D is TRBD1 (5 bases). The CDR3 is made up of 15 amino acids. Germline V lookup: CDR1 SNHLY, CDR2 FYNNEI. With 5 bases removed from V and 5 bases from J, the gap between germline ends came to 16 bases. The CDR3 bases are TGTGCCAGCAGTCCGGGGACGGGAGAATATCAGCCCCAGCATTTT. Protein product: CASSPGTGEYQPQHF.

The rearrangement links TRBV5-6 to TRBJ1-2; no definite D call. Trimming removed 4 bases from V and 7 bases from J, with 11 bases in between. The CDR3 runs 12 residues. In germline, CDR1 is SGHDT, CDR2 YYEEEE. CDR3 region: CASSELGRGYTF. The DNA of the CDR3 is TGTGCCAGCAGCGAGCTAGGGCGTGGCTACACCTTC.

CDR3 DNA: TGTGCCAGCACCCGACAGGGGGCGAGAGCCTACGAGCAGTACTTC. Amino acids: CASTRQGARAYEQYF. The rearrangement joins TRBV7-8 to TRBJ2-7; 10 bases line up with TRBD1. Trimming at V came to 7 bases and at J to 2 bases, leaving 8 bases not matched to a gene. The V gene's germline CDR1 is SGHVS and CDR2 FQNEAQ. CDR3 length: 15 amino acids.

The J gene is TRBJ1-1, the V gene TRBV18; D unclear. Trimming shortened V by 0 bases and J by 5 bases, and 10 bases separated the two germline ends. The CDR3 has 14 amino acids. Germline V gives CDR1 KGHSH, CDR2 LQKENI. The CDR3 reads CASSPPSGGTEAFF. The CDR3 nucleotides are TGTGCCAGCTCACCACCTTCCGGTGGGACTGAAGCTTTCTTT. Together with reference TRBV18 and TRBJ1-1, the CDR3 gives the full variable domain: NAGVMQNPRHLVRRRGQEARLRCSPMKGHSHVYWYRQLPEEGLKFMVYLQKENIIDESGMPKERFSAEFPKEGPSILRIQQVVRGDSAAYFCASSPPSGGTEAFFGQGTRLTVV.

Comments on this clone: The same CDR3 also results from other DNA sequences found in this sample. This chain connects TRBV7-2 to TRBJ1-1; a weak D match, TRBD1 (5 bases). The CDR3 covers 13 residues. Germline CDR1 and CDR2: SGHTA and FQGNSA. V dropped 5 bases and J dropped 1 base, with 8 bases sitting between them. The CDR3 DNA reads TGTGCCAGCAGCGCAGACAGGAACACTGAAGCTTTCTTT. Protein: CASSADRNTEAFF.